This entry lists 15 T cell receptor beta chains sequenced from one sample in a study of cytomegalovirus exposure and HLA in healthy donors. PCR primers comprised 60 Vbeta and 13 Jbeta primers. Assay used: immunoSEQ multiplex PCR; TCRdb lists only in-frame clones, some missing. Altogether roughly 130,000 clones are present, approximately 81% being singletons, with the ten largest covering roughly 2%. Sequencing was carried out using PBMCs. Every receptor here comes from a man younger than 35 in good health and CMV-seronegative.

This chain uses TRBV5-8 with TRBJ1-5; D not certain. Germline V gives CDR1 SGHTS, CDR2 YDEGEE. The V end lost 2 bases, the J end lost 0 bases, and 9 bases lay between the germline ends. There are 15 residues in the CDR3. CDR3 residues: CASSFQHNSNQPQHF. The CDR3 coding sequence is TGTGCCAGCAGCTTTCAACATAATAGCAATCAGCCCCAGCATTTT.

This clone appeared once. V is TRBV29-1 and J is TRBJ1-2; 7 bases agree with TRBD1. The CDR3 length is 13 residues. J lost 3 bases, V lost 3 bases, and 4 bases had no gene match. CDR1 is SQVTM and CDR2 is ANQGSEA in the germline V gene. Written as DNA, the CDR3 is TGCAGCGTTGAGGACAGGCGAGACTATGGCTACACCTTC. Its translation: CSVEDRRDYGYTF.

This clone was recorded once. J is TRBJ2-5 and V is TRBV4-3, with 14 bases aligning to TRBD2. The DNA end favors TRBJ2-7, so the J call may be wrong. The CDR3 runs 16 residues. The germline gives CDR1 LGHNA, CDR2 YSLEER. The CDR3 coding sequence is TGCGCCAGCAGCCAAGATAGGACTAGCGGGAGGTACGAGCAGTACTTC. It is translated as CASSQDRTSGRYEQYF.

This rearrangement joins TRBV29-1 to TRBJ2-1; 7 bases match TRBD1. Unmatched junction bases numbered 10, after V lost 5 bases and J lost 9 bases. The CDR3 loop spans 13 amino acids. From germline, CDR1 is SQVTM and CDR2 ANQGSEA. As DNA, the CDR3 is TGCAGCGTTTCCGTGACACAGGGGACTGAGCAGTTCTTC. It is translated as CSVSVTQGTEQFF.

This chain connects TRBV5-1 to TRBJ2-2; D remains ambiguous. The V and J ends lost 4 bases and 6 bases respectively, with 10 bases between them. CDR1 and CDR2 (germline): SGHRS, YFSETQ. The CDR3 covers 13 residues. CDR3 nucleotide sequence: TGCGCCAGCAGCGAGTACAGATCCGGGGAGCTGTTTTTT. It specifies CASSEYRSGELFF.

This chain connects TRBV7-2 to TRBJ1-1; D not resolved. Per the germline V gene, CDR1 is SGHTA and CDR2 is FQGNSA. The germline V and J ends were trimmed by 5 bases and 4 bases, with 14 bases remaining between them. This CDR3 is built from 14 residues. The CDR3 is CASSPGVVGTEAFF. CDR3 nucleotides: TGTGCCAGCAGCCCCGGGGTCGTGGGCACTGAAGCTTTCTTT.

This chain connects TRBV27 to TRBJ2-7; the D gene is possibly TRBD1 (6 bases). Trimming took 1 base from V and 2 from J, leaving 12 bases between them. Germline lookup yields CDR1 MNHEY and CDR2 SMNVEV (reference sequence). There are 15 residues in the CDR3. This CDR3 reads CASSLYPTGTYEQYF. The CDR3 DNA follows: TGTGCCAGCAGTTTATATCCCACAGGGACCTACGAGCAGTACTTC.

The chain carries TRBV2 and TRBJ2-7, with TRBD1 identical over 9 bases. Germline V gives CDR1 SNHLY, CDR2 FYNNEI. J gave up 2 bases and V 6 bases, and 8 bases lay outside the gene matches. The CDR3 is 15 residues long. CDR3 sequence (DNA): TGTGCCAGCAGGCCCGACAGGGGGGCTGCCTACGAGCAGTACTTC. Its translation is CASRPDRGAAYEQYF.

The chain's CDR3 is CASSSPLAGVDTQYF. CDR3 sequence (DNA): TGTGCCAGCAGCTCACCACTAGCGGGAGTAGATACGCAGTATTTT. This chain links TRBV7-3 with TRBJ2-3, with 11 nucleotides matching TRBD2. Germline CDR1 SGHTA, CDR2 FQGTGA. The CDR3 loop spans 15 amino acids. V lost 4 bases, J lost 5 bases, and 5 bases stayed unmatched.

The table lists this clone with a few counts. This rearrangement joins TRBV7-6 to TRBJ2-7; the D gene is possibly TRBD2 (6 bases). The CDR3 covers 13 residues. Trimming stripped 6 bases from V and 6 bases from J, with 15 bases between. The germline V gene encodes CDR1 SGHVS and CDR2 FNYEAQ. In DNA form, the CDR3 reads TGTGCCAGCAGTGAGGGAGGAGCTGCCGAGCAGTACTTC. Its translation: CASSEGGAAEQYF.

This clone has only one observation. The rearrangement joins TRBV30 to TRBJ1-5; D is unresolved. The CDR3 covers 13 residues. V lost 3 bases and J 9 bases, leaving 15 bases between the germline ends. Germline assignment: CDR1 GTSNPN and CDR2 SVGIG (reference sequence). This CDR3 is CAWRAGRGGPQHF. In nucleotides, the CDR3 is TGTGCCTGGAGGGCAGGTAGAGGAGGGCCCCAGCATTTT.

This clone came up once. J is TRBJ2-1 and V is TRBV11-3, with TRBD2 identical over 10 bases. V gave up 5 bases and J gave up 4 bases; unmatched junction bases: 5. CDR3 length equals 15 residues. Germline loops: CDR1 SGHNT, CDR2 YENEEA. DNA of the CDR3: TGTGCCAGCAGCCTAGCGGGGGTTTCATACAATGAGCAGTTCTTC. Translated: CASSLAGVSYNEQFF. The variable domain in full, with the rest retrieved from reference TRBV11-3 and TRBJ2-1, is EAGVVQSPRYKIIEKKQPVAFWCNPISGHNTLYWYLQNLGQGPELLIRYENEEAVDDSQLPKDRFSAERLKGVDSTLKIQPAELGDSAVYLCASSLAGVSYNEQFFGPGTRLTVL.

In its sample, this clone was seen a few times. The chain is built from TRBV5-4 and TRBJ2-7, with a weak D call TRBD1 (5 bases). The V and J ends lost 0 bases and 3 bases respectively, with 16 bases between them. CDR3 length: 16 residues. CDR1 is SGHNT and CDR2 is YYREEE in the germline V gene (reference sequence). In DNA, the CDR3 is TGTGCCAGCAGCTTGGGAATCGAGGCAGGGCTCTACGAGCAGTACTTC. It translates to CASSLGIEAGLYEQYF.

The V and J genes are TRBV9 and TRBJ2-5; 7 nucleotides line up with TRBD2. The closer fit of TRBJ2-7 to the DNA end suggests the J call may be wrong. In germline, CDR1 is SGDLS, CDR2 YYNGEE. This CDR3 has 19 residues. The CDR3 DNA is TGTGCCAGCAGCGTTTTCGGATTCTCCGTCAAGGGACTACTCTACGAGCAGTACTTC. Translating gives CASSVFGFSVKGLLYEQYF.

This chain joins TRBV11-3 and TRBJ2-7; tentative D call: TRBD2 (7 bases). Germline V gene sequence: CDR1 SGHNT, CDR2 YENEEA. V was trimmed by 5 bases and J by 5 bases, leaving 16 bases between them. The CDR3 totals 14 residues. Here the CDR3 reads CASSPGGGWDEQYF. CDR3 coding DNA: TGTGCCAGCAGCCCTGGGGGGGGCTGGGACGAGCAGTACTTC.